The 30 T cell receptor beta chains presented below share a single source sample, sequenced in a study of Ad26.COV2.S vaccination and SARS-CoV-2 variants. Described treatment: around 19 received Ad26.COV2.S at low or high dose, single or two shots; several received placebo; per-sample allocation not given. Samples analyzed were those drawn on day 63 after the first vaccine or placebo injection. Profiling relied on immunoSEQ multiplex PCR, and the TCRdb table lists in-frame clones only, not all of them. This table has hundreds of thousands of clones, 75% to 95% appearing once. Sequenced here: peripheral blood, sampled in a trial of Ad26.COV2.S vaccine versus placebo. These receptors originate from a person between 18 and 59 years old who received the Ad26.COV2.S COVID-19 vaccine or a placebo.

This chain joins TRBV2 and TRBJ2-7; 9 bases agree with TRBD1. V gave up 6 bases and J gave up 3 bases; unmatched junction bases: 15. The CDR3 has 17 residues. CDR1 and CDR2 from the germline V gene are SNHLY and FYNNEI. This CDR3 reads CASRFPTRDRDYYEQYF. As DNA, the CDR3 is TGTGCCAGCAGATTTCCAACCAGGGACAGGGACTACTACGAGCAGTACTTC.

The V gene is TRBV7-3, the J gene TRBJ2-1; 10 positions agree with TRBD2. Germline V gives CDR1 SGHTA, CDR2 FQGTGA. The CDR3 is made up of 15 amino acids. J gave up 8 bases and V 5 bases, and 9 bases lay outside the gene matches. The CDR3 region is CASSHGTSVTDEQFF. The CDR3 DNA follows: TGTGCCAGCAGCCACGGGACTAGCGTGACCGATGAGCAGTTCTTC.

V gene TRBV5-1 combines with J gene TRBJ2-3, with 10 bases identical to TRBD2. Trimming took 4 bases from V and 4 from J; bases not matched to a gene: 6. The CDR3 is made up of 15 amino acids. CDR1 SGHRS and CDR2 YFSETQ come from the germline V gene. The CDR3 coding sequence is TGCGCCAGCAGCCCCACTAGCGGGACCCCAGATACGCAGTATTTT. This codes for CASSPTSGTPDTQYF.

The V gene is TRBV29-1, the J gene TRBJ2-6, with 12 bases aligning to TRBD1. This CDR3 region has 17 residues. Germline V gives CDR1 SQVTM, CDR2 ANQGSEA. V lost 6 bases to trimming and J lost 3 bases; unmatched junction nucleotides: 9. CDR3 DNA sequence: TGCAGCGTCATACCGGGACAGGGGGCGAATGGGGCCAACGTCCTGACTTTC. Its translation is CSVIPGQGANGANVLTF. Filled out from reference TRBV29-1 and TRBJ2-6, the complete variable domain reads SAVISQKPSRDICQRGTSLTIQCQVDSQVTMMFWYRQQPGQSLTLIATANQGSEATYESGFVIDKFPISRPNLTFSTLTVSNMSPEDSSIYLCSVIPGQGANGANVLTFGAGSRLTVL.

This sequence joins TRBV7-2 and TRBJ2-5, with 12 bases matching TRBD2. Germline CDR1 and CDR2: SGHTA and FQGNSA. V was clipped by 8 bases and J by 4 bases; unmatched bases: 8. The CDR3 loop spans 15 amino acids. The CDR3 here is CASGGTSGFPETQYF. CDR3 coding DNA: TGTGCCAGCGGAGGGACTAGCGGGTTCCCAGAGACCCAGTACTTC.

The chain joins TRBV10-2 to TRBJ2-3; 13 bases agree with TRBD2. CDR3 length: 18 residues. The J segment lost 5 bases and the V segment lost 3 bases, leaving 11 bases of the junction unmatched. CDR1 and CDR2 from the germline V gene are WSHSY and SAAADI. The CDR3 DNA reads as TGCGCCAGCAGTGAACTAGCGGGAGGGACGGCTTGGGTAGATACGCAGTATTTT. It encodes CASSELAGGTAWVDTQYF.

The chain recombines TRBV7-2 with TRBJ1-2; 8 bases agree with TRBD1. CDR1 is SGHTA, CDR2 FQGNSA, per germline. V dropped 6 bases and J dropped 7; count of bases not matched to a gene: 7. The CDR3 covers 13 residues. In DNA, the CDR3 is TGTGCCAGCAGGACCGACAGGGGTGGTGGCTACACCTTC. This codes for CASRTDRGGGYTF.

The chain is built from TRBV19 and TRBJ2-2; TRBD2 agrees at 7 bases. The CDR3 is made up of 16 amino acids. Germline trimming cut 3 bases from V and 6 bases from J; bases unmatched to any gene: 10. Germline V CDR1 and CDR2: LNHDA, SQIVND (reference sequence). The CDR3 DNA follows: TGTGCCAGTAGTATGAGAACTAGCGCTCTCGCCGGGGAGCTGTTTTTT. This codes for CASSMRTSALAGELFF. Drawing the rest from reference TRBV19 and TRBJ2-2, the complete variable domain is DGGITQSPKYLFRKEGQNVTLSCEQNLNHDAMYWYRQDPGQGLRLIYYSQIVNDFQKGDIAEGYSVSREKKESFPLTVTSAQKNPTAFYLCASSMRTSALAGELFFGEGSRLTVL.

In its sample, this clone was seen once. CDR3 sequence reads: CASTLTGRMGEQYF. The CDR3 DNA reads as TGTGCCAGCACCTTAACGGGCCGGATGGGCGAGCAGTACTTC. V gene TRBV6-5 combines with J gene TRBJ2-7; the D is unclear. CDR1 MNHEY and CDR2 SVGAGI come from the germline V gene. Trimming cost V 7 bases and J 6 bases, with 19 bases left between them. The CDR3 totals 14 residues.

V is TRBV4-3 and J is TRBJ1-4; the match to TRBD1 covers 9 bases. Germline V gene lookup returns CDR1 LGHNA and CDR2 YSLEER. V gave up 0 bases and J gave up 7 bases; unmatched junction bases: 6. The CDR3 is made up of 16 amino acids. The CDR3 DNA is TGCGCCAGCAGCCAAGACCCCGGGACAGGGCGTGAAAAACTGTTTTTT. It codes for CASSQDPGTGREKLFF.

V and J are TRBV27 and TRBJ1-1; TRBD1 matches 8 bases. The CDR3 extends over 14 amino acids. From germline, CDR1 is MNHEY and CDR2 SMNVEV (reference sequence). With 3 bases clipped from V and 3 bases from J, the junction kept 3 bases outside the gene matches. This chain's CDR3 is CASSFADRDTEAFF. For the CDR3, the DNA is TGTGCCAGCAGTTTTGCGGACAGGGACACTGAAGCTTTCTTT.

This rearrangement joins TRBV4-1 to TRBJ2-2; D is unresolved. Trimming shortened V by 2 bases and J by 0 bases, and 13 bases separated the two germline ends. The germline V gene encodes CDR1 MGHRA and CDR2 YSYEKL. CDR3 length: 17 residues. The CDR3 region has the DNA TGCGCCAGCAGCCAAACCCAGCGTGCCGCGAACACCGGGGAGCTGTTTTTT. This encodes CASSQTQRAANTGELFF.

V gene TRBV27 combines with J gene TRBJ2-5; 7 bases are a match to TRBD2. Germline trimming cut 7 bases from V and 3 bases from J; bases unmatched to any gene: 8. The V gene's germline CDR1 is MNHEY and CDR2 SMNVEV (reference sequence). The CDR3 runs 14 residues. CDR3 DNA sequence: TGTGCCAGCATGCCGGGACTAAAAAAAGAGACCCAGTACTTC. Translating it yields CASMPGLKKETQYF.

The rearrangement links TRBV29-1 to TRBJ2-3; 12 bases match TRBD2. This CDR3 is 14 amino acids long. Per the germline V gene, CDR1 is SQVTM and CDR2 is ANQGSEA. Trimming at V came to 2 bases and at J to 6 bases, leaving 3 bases not matched to a gene. CDR3 residues: CSVELAGGIDTQYF. The CDR3 DNA follows: TGCAGCGTTGAACTAGCGGGAGGGATTGATACGCAGTATTTT.

The rearrangement links TRBV24-1 to TRBJ2-1; TRBD1 might be the D (6 bases). CDR1 and CDR2 (germline): KGHDR, SFDVKD. CDR3 length: 15 amino acids. Trimming cost V 5 bases and J 5 bases, with 15 bases left between them. The CDR3 here is CATSVGAAGHNEQFF. CDR3 DNA: TGTGCCACCAGTGTGGGGGCCGCAGGACACAATGAGCAGTTCTTC.

The chain employs TRBV5-5 and TRBJ1-3; 8 positions agree with TRBD1. Germline V gene sequence: CDR1 SGHKS, CDR2 YYEKEE (reference sequence). The V and J ends lost 0 bases and 6 bases, in that order; junction bases with no gene match: 2. The CDR3 has 14 amino acids. CDR3 amino acids: CASSLVDRVNTIYF. The CDR3 nucleotides are TGTGCCAGCAGCTTGGTGGACAGGGTAAACACCATATATTTT.

J is TRBJ2-1 and V is TRBV24-1; 14 bases fit TRBD2. The ends lost 5 bases at V and 1 base at J; junction bases unmatched: 9. Germline-derived CDR1 and CDR2 are KGHDR and SFDVKD. The length of the CDR3 is 19 residues. The CDR3, as DNA: TGTGCCACCAGTGCCAGGGGACTAGCGGGAGTCGGGTCCTACAATGAGCAGTTCTTC. Residues: CATSARGLAGVGSYNEQFF.

This sequence joins TRBV4-3 and TRBJ2-5; D is ambiguous. CDR3 length: 15 amino acids. Germline CDR1 reads LGHNA; CDR2 reads YSLEER. Trimming cost V 0 bases and J 4 bases, with 12 bases left between them. In DNA form, the CDR3 reads TGCGCCAGCAGCCAAGATTTCCGGGCTATAGAGACCCAGTACTTC. The encoded protein is CASSQDFRAIETQYF.

The chain is built from TRBV9 and TRBJ1-1, with 7 positions matching TRBD1. CDR1 is SGDLS, CDR2 YYNGEE, per germline. The J segment lost 3 bases and the V segment lost 4 bases, leaving 6 bases of the junction unmatched. This CDR3 has 14 amino acids. The CDR3 DNA is TGTGCCAGCAGCCTCAGACAGGGTGACACTGAAGCTTTCTTT. Residues: CASSLRQGDTEAFF.

J is TRBJ1-3 and V is TRBV18; TRBD1 might be the D (6 bases). The CDR3 runs to 16 residues. V dropped 4 bases and J dropped 0 bases, with 13 bases sitting between them. Looked up from germline, CDR1 is KGHSH and CDR2 is LQKENI. The CDR3 region is CASSLDRRSSGNTIYF. Written as DNA, the CDR3 is TGTGCCAGCTCACTTGACAGGCGCAGCTCTGGAAACACCATATATTTT.

The chain joins TRBV6-2 or TRBV6-3 to TRBJ1-4; 9 nucleotides agree with TRBD1. CDR3 length equals 14 residues. Germline V CDR1 and CDR2: MNHEY, SVGEGT. V dropped 5 bases and J dropped 8; count of bases not matched to a gene: 6. The CDR3 DNA follows: TGTGCCAGCAGTACGACGACAGGGGGGGAAAAACTGTTTTTT. This codes for CASSTTTGGEKLFF.

V and J are TRBV6-1 and TRBJ2-2; D may match TRBD1 or TRBD2 (6 bases each). Germline CDR1 is MNHNS and CDR2 is SASEGT. V was clipped by 1 base and J by 4 bases, with 10 bases between them. This CDR3 has 15 residues. CDR3 sequence: CASSEGWGATGELFF. For the CDR3, the DNA is TGTGCCAGCAGTGAAGGATGGGGGGCCACCGGGGAGCTGTTTTTT.

The gene calls are TRBV12-3 or TRBV12-4 and TRBJ2-5; 7 nucleotides line up with TRBD1. The length of the CDR3 is 12 residues. With V trimmed by 6 bases and J by 4 bases, 2 bases remained unmatched. The CDR3 nucleotides are TGTGCCAGCAGGAGGACAGGAGAGACCCAGTACTTC. Translation: CASRRTGETQYF.

The chain employs TRBV20-1 and TRBJ1-4; no clear D gene. This CDR3 spans 13 amino acids. Germline values: CDR1 DFQATT, CDR2 SNEGSKA (reference sequence). Trimming stripped 3 bases from V and 8 bases from J, with 13 bases between. CDR3: CSASYPLGEKLFF. In DNA, the CDR3 is TGCAGTGCTAGTTACCCCCTCGGGGAAAAACTGTTTTTT.

This clone was seen a single time. The V and J genes are TRBV28 and TRBJ1-1, with TRBD1 matching over 7 bases. The length of the CDR3 is 16 residues. V lost 5 bases, J lost 4 bases, and 13 bases stayed unmatched. Germline V gene data show CDR1 as MDHEN and CDR2 as SYDVKM. The CDR3 region is CASSPGQAPESTEAFF. CDR3 nucleotide sequence: TGTGCCAGCAGTCCCGGACAGGCACCAGAGAGCACTGAAGCTTTCTTT.

This chain uses TRBV3-1 (or the pseudogene TRBV3-2) with TRBJ2-5, with no clear D. The CDR3 consists of 15 residues. The germline CDR1 and CDR2 sequences are LGHDT and YNNKEL (reference sequence). Trimming pared 4 bases from V and 1 base from J, leaving 13 bases between. The CDR3, as DNA: TGTGCCAGCAGCCTTCTTAGCTGGACCCAAGAGACCCAGTACTTC. Its translation: CASSLLSWTQETQYF.

The chain couples TRBV11-3 to TRBJ2-3, with 7 bases fitting TRBD2. The V segment lost 3 bases and the J segment 6 bases; nucleotides outside the gene matches: 0. Germline V gene lookup returns CDR1 SGHNT and CDR2 YENEEA. CDR3 length equals 12 residues. CDR3 in amino acids: CASSLREDTQYF. CDR3 DNA: TGTGCCAGCAGCTTGCGGGAGGATACGCAGTATTTT.

V is TRBV30 and J is TRBJ2-7, with 7 bases identical to TRBD2. The CDR3 runs to 15 residues. CDR1 and CDR2 from the germline V gene are GTSNPN and SVGIG (reference sequence). V shed 0 bases and J 2 bases; nucleotides not matched to a gene: 7. Here the CDR3 reads CAWSVVQRGTYEQYF. DNA for the CDR3: TGTGCCTGGAGTGTTGTCCAGCGGGGCACCTACGAGCAGTACTTC.

In regard to this clone: Other DNA sequences from this sample encode an identical CDR3 as well. The chain uses TRBV10-3 and TRBJ2-5, with TRBD1 identical over 9 bases. Germline loops: CDR1 ENHRY, CDR2 SYGVKD. V gave up 4 bases and J gave up 3 bases; unmatched junction bases: 0. CDR3 length equals 13 residues. CDR3 nucleotide sequence: TGTGCCATCAGTGGACAGGGGGAAGAGACCCAGTACTTC. Residues: CAISGQGEETQYF.

The chain is built from TRBV13 and TRBJ1-1; D call uncertain. V was shortened by 0 bases and J by 0 bases, with 8 bases between the two germline ends. The CDR3 length is 15 residues. Germline V gives CDR1 PRHDT, CDR2 FYEKMQ (reference sequence). CDR3 loop: CASSLGAVLNTEAFF. The DNA for the CDR3 is TGTGCCAGCAGCTTAGGGGCAGTATTGAACACTGAAGCTTTCTTT.